This TCR beta chain was retrieved from a study of cytomegalovirus exposure and HLA in healthy donors. For the study at large: Membership in the Caucasian-associated ancestry cluster was found for around 85% of nearly 400 genotyped donors.

The PCR was carried out with 60 Vbeta primers and 13 Jbeta primers. Libraries were prepared by immunoSEQ multiplex PCR; TCRdb keeps only in-frame clonotypes and omits some of them. The table records about 180,000 clones, 76% of them present only once. The length of the CDR3 is 15 residues. Germline values: CDR1 SGHKS, CDR2 YYEKEE (reference sequence). After removal of 0 bases from V and 9 bases from J, the junction contained 9 bases not matched to a gene. This receptor was taken from a woman aged 25 to 39 in good health and CMV-seropositive. The sequenced sample consisted of PBMCs. This chain uses TRBV5-5 with TRBJ1-5, with 7 nucleotides matching TRBD1. For the CDR3, the DNA is TGTGCCAGCAGCTTGGCCCCAGGGGGAACTTGGCCCCAGCATTTT. Amino acids: CASSLAPGGTWPQHF.